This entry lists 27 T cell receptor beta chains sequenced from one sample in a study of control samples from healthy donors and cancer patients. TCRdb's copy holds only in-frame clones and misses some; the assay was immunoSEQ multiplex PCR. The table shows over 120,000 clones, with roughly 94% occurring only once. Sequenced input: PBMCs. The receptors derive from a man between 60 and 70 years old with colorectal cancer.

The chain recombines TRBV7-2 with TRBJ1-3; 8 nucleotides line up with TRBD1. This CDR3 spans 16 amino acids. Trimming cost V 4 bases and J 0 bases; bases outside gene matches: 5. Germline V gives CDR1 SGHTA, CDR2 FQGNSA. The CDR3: CASSSGQAYSGNTIYF. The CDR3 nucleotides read TGTGCCAGCAGCTCGGGACAGGCCTACTCTGGAAACACCATATATTTT.

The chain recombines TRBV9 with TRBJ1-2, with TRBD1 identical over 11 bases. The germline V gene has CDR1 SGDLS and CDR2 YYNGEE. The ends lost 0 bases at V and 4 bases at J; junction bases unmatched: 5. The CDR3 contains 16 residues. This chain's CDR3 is CASSVEGTGGTYGYTF. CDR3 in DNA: TGTGCCAGCAGCGTAGAAGGGACAGGGGGGACCTATGGCTACACCTTC.

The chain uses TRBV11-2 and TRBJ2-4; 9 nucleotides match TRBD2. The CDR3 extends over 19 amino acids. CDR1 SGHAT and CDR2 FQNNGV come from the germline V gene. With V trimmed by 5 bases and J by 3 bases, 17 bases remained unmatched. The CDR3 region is CASSPNGRGGAKGKNIQYF. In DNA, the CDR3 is TGTGCCAGCAGCCCCAACGGGCGCGGGGGGGCCAAGGGCAAAAACATTCAGTACTTC.

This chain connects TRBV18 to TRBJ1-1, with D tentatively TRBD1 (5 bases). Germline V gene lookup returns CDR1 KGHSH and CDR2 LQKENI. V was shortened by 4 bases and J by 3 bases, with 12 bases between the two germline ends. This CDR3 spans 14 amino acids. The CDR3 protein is CASSRRDGDTEAFF. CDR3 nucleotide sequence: TGTGCCAGCTCACGCAGGGATGGAGACACTGAAGCTTTCTTT.

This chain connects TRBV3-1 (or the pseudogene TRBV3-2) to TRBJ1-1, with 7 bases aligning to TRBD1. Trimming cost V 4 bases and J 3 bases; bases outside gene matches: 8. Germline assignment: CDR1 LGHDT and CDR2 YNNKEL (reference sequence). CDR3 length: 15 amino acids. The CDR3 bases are TGTGCCAGCAGCCCGGAGGGGGCAGTTTACACTGAAGCTTTCTTT. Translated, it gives CASSPEGAVYTEAFF.

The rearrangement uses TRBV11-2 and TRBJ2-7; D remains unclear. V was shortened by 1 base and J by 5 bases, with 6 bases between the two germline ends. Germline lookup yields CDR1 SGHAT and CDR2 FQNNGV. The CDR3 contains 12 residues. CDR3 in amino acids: CASSLGADEQYF. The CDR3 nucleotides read TGTGCCAGCAGCTTAGGGGCCGACGAGCAGTACTTC.

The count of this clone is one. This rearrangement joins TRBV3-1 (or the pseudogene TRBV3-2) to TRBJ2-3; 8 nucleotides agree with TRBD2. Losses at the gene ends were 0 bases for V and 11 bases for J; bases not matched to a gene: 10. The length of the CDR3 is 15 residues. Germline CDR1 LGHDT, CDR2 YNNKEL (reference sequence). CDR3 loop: CASSQDLSGGRGQYF. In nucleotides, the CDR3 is TGTGCCAGCAGCCAAGACCTCTCGGGGGGGAGGGGGCAGTATTTT.

CDR3 in DNA: TGCGCCAGCAGCTTGGAGGGACAGGAGAACACTGAAGCTTTCTTT. Translating gives CASSLEGQENTEAFF. This rearrangement joins TRBV5-1 to TRBJ1-1, with TRBD1 matching over 8 bases. There are 15 residues in the CDR3. Per germline, CDR1 SGHRS and CDR2 YFSETQ. The V gene end was trimmed by 0 bases and the J gene end by 1 base; junction bases not matched to a gene: 2.

In DNA form, the CDR3 reads TGTGCCAGTAAATTCAGCGACAGGGAGGGACAGCCCCAGCATTTT. Translated: CASKFSDREGQPQHF. J is TRBJ1-5 and V is TRBV19; TRBD1 agrees at 7 bases. This CDR3 is 15 amino acids long. The trim removed 7 bases at V and 7 bases at J, leaving 13 bases unmatched. The V gene's germline CDR1 is LNHDA and CDR2 SQIVND (reference sequence). The complete variable domain, with remaining parts taken from reference TRBV19 and TRBJ1-5, reads DGGITQSPKYLFRKEGQNVTLSCEQNLNHDAMYWYRQDPGQGLRLIYYSQIVNDFQKGDIAEGYSVSREKKESFPLTVTSAQKNPTAFYLCASKFSDREGQPQHFGDGTRLSIL.

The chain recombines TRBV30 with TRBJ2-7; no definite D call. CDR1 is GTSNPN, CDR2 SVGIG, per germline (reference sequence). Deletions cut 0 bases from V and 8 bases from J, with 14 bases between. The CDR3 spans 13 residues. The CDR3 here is CAWSVSLTAQQYF. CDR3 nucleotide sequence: TGTGCCTGGAGTGTATCCTTGACGGCCCAGCAGTACTTC.

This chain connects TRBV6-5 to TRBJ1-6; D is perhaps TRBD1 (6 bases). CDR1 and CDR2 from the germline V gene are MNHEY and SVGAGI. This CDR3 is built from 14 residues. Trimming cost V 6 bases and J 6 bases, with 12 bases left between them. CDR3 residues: CASSLGQFNSPLHF. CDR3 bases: TGTGCCAGCAGCCTCGGACAGTTTAATTCACCCCTCCACTTT.

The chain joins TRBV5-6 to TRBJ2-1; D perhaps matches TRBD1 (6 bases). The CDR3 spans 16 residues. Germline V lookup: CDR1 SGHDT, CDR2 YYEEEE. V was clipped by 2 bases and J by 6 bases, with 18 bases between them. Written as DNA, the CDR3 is TGTGCCAGCAGCTTTAGGAGGCAGTTCAGGGGCAATGAGCAGTTCTTC. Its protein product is CASSFRRQFRGNEQFF.

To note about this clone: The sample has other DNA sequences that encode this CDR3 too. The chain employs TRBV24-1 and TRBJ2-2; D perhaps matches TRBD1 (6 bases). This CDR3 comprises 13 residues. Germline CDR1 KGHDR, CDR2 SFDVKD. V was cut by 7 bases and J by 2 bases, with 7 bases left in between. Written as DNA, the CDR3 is TGTGCCACCAGGGACAGCAACACCGGGGAGCTGTTTTTT. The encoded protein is CATRDSNTGELFF.

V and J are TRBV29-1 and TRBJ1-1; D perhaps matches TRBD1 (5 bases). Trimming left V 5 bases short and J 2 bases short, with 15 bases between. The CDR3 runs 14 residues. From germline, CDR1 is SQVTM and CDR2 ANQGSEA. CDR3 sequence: CSVSGGPSNTEAFF. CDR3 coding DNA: TGCAGCGTTTCGGGGGGTCCGTCAAACACTGAAGCTTTCTTT.

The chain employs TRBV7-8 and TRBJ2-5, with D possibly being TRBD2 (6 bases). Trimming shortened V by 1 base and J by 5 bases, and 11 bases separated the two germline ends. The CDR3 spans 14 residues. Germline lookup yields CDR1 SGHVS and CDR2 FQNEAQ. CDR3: CASSLVLALETQYF. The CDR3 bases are TGTGCCAGCAGCTTAGTACTAGCCTTGGAGACCCAGTACTTC.

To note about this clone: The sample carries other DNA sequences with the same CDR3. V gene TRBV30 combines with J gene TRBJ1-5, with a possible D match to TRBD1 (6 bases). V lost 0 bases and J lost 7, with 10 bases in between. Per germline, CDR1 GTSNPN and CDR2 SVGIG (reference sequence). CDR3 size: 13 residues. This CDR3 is CAWSVQGSQPQHF. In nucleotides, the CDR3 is TGTGCCTGGAGTGTCCAGGGGAGCCAGCCCCAGCATTTT.

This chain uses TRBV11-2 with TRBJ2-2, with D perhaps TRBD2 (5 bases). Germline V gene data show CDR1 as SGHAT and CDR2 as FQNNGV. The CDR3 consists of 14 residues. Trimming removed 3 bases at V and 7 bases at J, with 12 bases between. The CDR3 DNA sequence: TGTGCCAGCAGCTTTAATGAGGGAAGCGGGGAGCTGTTTTTT. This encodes CASSFNEGSGELFF. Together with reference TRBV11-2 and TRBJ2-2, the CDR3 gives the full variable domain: EAGVAQSPRYKIIEKRQSVAFWCNPISGHATLYWYQQILGQGPKLLIQFQNNGVVDDSQLPKDRFSAERLKGVDSTLKIQPAKLEDSAVYLCASSFNEGSGELFFGEGSRLTVL.

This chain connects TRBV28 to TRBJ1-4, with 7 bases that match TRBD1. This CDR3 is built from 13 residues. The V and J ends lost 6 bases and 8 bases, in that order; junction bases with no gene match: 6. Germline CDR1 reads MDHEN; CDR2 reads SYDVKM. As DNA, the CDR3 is TGTGCCAGCAGCCCCTCGACAGGGGAAAAACTGTTTTTT. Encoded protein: CASSPSTGEKLFF.

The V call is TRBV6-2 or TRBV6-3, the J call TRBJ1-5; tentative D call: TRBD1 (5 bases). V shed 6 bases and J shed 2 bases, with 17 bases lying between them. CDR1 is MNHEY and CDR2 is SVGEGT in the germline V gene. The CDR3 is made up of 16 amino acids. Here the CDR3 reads CASRPPGFPGNQPQHF. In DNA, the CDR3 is TGTGCCAGCAGACCTCCAGGGTTTCCGGGCAATCAGCCCCAGCATTTT.

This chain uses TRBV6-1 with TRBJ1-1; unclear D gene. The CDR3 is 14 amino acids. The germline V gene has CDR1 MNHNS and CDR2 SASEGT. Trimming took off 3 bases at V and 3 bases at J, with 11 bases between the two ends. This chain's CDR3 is CASSETVWDTEAFF. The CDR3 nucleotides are TGTGCCAGCAGTGAGACGGTTTGGGACACTGAAGCTTTCTTT.

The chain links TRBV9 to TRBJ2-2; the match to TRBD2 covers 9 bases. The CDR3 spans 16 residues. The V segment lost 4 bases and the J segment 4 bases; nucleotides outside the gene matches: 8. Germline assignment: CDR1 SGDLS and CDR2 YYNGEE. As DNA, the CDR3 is TGTGCCAGCAGCATCTCGGGCGGGGGGGCCACCGGGGAGCTGTTTTTT. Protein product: CASSISGGGATGELFF.

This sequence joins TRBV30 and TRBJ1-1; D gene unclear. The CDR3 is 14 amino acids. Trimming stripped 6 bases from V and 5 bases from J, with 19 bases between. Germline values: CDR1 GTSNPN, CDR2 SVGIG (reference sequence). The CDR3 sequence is CACPTTGSQTEAFF. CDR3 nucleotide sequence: TGTGCCTGCCCTACTACGGGGTCCCAGACTGAAGCTTTCTTT.

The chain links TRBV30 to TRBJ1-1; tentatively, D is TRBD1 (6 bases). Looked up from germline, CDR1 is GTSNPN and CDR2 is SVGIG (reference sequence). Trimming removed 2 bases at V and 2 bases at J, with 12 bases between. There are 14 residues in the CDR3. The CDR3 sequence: CAWSPGTLNTEAFF. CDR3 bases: TGTGCCTGGAGTCCGGGGACACTAAACACTGAAGCTTTCTTT.

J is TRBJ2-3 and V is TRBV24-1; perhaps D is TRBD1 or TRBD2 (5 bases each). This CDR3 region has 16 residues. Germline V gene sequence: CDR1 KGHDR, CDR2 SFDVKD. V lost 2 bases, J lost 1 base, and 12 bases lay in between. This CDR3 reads CATSDSLGVGTDTQYF. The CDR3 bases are TGTGCCACCAGTGATTCACTAGGGGTCGGCACAGATACGCAGTATTTT.

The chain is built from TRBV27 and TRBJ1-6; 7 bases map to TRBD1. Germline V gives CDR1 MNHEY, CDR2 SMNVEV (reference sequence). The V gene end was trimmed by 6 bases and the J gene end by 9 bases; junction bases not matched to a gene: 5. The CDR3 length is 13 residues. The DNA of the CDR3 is TGTGCCAGCAGGAGGGACAGCTTTTCACCCCTCCACTTT. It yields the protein CASRRDSFSPLHF.

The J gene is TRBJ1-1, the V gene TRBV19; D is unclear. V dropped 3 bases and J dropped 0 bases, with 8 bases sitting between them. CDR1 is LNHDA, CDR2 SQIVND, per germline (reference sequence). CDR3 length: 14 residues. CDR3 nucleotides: TGTGCCAGTAGTATGGCACTCATGAACACTGAAGCTTTCTTT. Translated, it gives CASSMALMNTEAFF.

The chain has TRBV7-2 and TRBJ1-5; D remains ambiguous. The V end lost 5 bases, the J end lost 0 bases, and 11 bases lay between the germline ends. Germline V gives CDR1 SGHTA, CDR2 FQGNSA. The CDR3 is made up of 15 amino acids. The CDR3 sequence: CASSPTAYSNQPQHF. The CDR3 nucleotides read TGTGCCAGCAGCCCGACCGCATATAGCAATCAGCCCCAGCATTTT.